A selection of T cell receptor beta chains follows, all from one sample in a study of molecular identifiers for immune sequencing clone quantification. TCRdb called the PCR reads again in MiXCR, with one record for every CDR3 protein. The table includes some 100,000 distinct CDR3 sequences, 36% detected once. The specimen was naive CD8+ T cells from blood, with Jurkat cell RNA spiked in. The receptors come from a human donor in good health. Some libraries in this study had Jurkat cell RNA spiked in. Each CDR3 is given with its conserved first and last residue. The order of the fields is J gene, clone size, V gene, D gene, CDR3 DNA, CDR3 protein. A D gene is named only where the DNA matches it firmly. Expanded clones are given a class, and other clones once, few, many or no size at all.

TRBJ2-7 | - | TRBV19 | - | TGTGCCAGTAGTACCGGTCTAGCTTTCGTTTACGAGCAGTACTTC | CASSTGLAFVYEQYF
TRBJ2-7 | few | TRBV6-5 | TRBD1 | TGTGCCAGCAGTCAGACAGGGGCCGACGAGCAGTACTTC | CASSQTGADEQYF
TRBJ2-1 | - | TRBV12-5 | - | TGTGCTAGTGGTTTGGAAGGGCACAATGAGCAGTTCTTC | CASGLEGHNEQFF
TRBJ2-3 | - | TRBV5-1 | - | TGCGCCAGCAGCTTGGCCGGTCTCCTCGGGAAGGATACGCAGTATTTT | CASSLAGLLGKDTQYF
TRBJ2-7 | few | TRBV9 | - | TGTGCCAGCAGCTCAAGCGGTGGGTACGAGCAGTACTTC | CASSSSGGYEQYF
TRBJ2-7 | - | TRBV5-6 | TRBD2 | TGTGCCAGCAGCCTTGGGACTAGCGGGAGTGTAAGCTACGAGCAGTACTTC | CASSLGTSGSVSYEQYF
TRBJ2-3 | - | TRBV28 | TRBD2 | TGTGCCAGCAGCCACTCTCTAGCGGCGAGCACAGATACGCAGTATTTT | CASSHSLAASTDTQYF
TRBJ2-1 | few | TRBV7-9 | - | TGTGCCAGCAGACCTAGGGACGGATCCTACAATGAGCAGTTCTTC | CASRPRDGSYNEQFF
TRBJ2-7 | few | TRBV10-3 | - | TGTGCCATCAGGGCTAGCGAGAACTACGAGCAGTACTTC | CAIRASENYEQYF
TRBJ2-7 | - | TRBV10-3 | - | TGTGCCATCAGTGATAGGTCTCAGGTGTCCTACGAGCAGTACTTC | CAISDRSQVSYEQYF
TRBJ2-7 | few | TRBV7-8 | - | TGTGCCAGCAGCCCCGGACGGGAGACGGACGAGCAGTACTTC | CASSPGRETDEQYF
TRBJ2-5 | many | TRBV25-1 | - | TGTGCCAGCAGTGCCCTAGGGGGGCTTGAGACCCAGTACTTC | CASSALGGLETQYF
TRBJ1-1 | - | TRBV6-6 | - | TGTGCCAGCGGGATTCCGGGCACTGAAGCTCTCTTT | CASGIPGTEALF
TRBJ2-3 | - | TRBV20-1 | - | TGCAGTGCTAGTAGCCCAGCGGTCACAGATACGCAGTATTTT | CSASSPAVTDTQYF
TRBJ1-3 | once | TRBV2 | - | TGTGCCAGCAGTGAGGGCAGCGCCTCTGGAAACACCATATATTTT | CASSEGSASGNTIYF
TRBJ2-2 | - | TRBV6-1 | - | TGTGCCAGCAGTGATTGGGCTAGCGAAGTCACCGGGGAGCTGTTTTTT | CASSDWASEVTGELFF
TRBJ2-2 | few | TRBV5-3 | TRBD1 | TGTGCCAGCAGCGGTGAAGGGGGCGTTTTCACCGGGGAGCTGTTTTTT | CASSGEGGVFTGELFF
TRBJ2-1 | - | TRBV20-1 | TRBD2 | TGCAGTGCTAGAAGACCCGCAGCGGGAGCCCAAGAGCAGTTCTTC | CSARRPAAGAQEQFF
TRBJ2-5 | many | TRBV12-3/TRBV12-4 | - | TGTGCCAGCAGTTCGGGACTCCTTGAGAGTTTCGGAGAGACCCAGTACTTC | CASSSGLLESFGETQYF
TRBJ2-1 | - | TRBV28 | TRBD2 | TGTGCCAGCAGTTCCAGACTAGCGGAGGGCAATGAGCAGTTCTTC | CASSSRLAEGNEQFF
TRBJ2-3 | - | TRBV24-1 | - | TGTGCCACCAGTGAATACCCTAGCGTCAGCACAGATGCGCAGTATTTT | CATSEYPSVSTDAQYF
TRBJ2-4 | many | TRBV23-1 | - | TGCGCCAGCAGTCTACCCGGGGGATTCAAAAACATTCAGTACTTC | CASSLPGGFKNIQYF
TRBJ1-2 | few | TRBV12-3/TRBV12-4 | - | TGTGCCAGCAACGGACCAACCGCCTATGGCTACACCTTC | CASNGPTAYGYTF
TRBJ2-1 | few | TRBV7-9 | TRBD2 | TGTGCCAGCAGCTTATTAAGCGTAGCGGGTAGCTCCTACAATGAGCAGTTCTTC | CASSLLSVAGSSYNEQFF
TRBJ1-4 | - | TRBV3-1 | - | TGTGCCAGCAGCCCCGGGTCCACTAATGAAAAACTGATTTTT | CASSPGSTNEKLIF
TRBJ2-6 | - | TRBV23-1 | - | TGCGCCAGCAGTCGCCGGCACAGGGTGTCGGGGGCCAACGTCCTGACTTTC | CASSRRHRVSGANVLTF
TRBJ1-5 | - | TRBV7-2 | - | TGTGCCAGCAGCTTAGTAATAGGGTCTAATCAGCCCCAGCATTTT | CASSLVIGSNQPQHF
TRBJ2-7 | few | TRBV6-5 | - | TGTGCCAGCTCGATGCAGGGCCCTACCTACGAGCAGTACTTC | CASSMQGPTYEQYF
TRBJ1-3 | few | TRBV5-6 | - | TGTGCCAGCAGCCCCCCCAACTCTGGAAACACCATATATTTT | CASSPPNSGNTIYF
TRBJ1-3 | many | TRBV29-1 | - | TGCAGCGTTGAGGAAGTTACCCGCTCTGGAAACACCATATATTTT | CSVEEVTRSGNTIYF
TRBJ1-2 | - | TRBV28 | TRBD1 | TGTGCCAGCAGCACGACAGGGAGAAACTATGGCTACACCTTC | CASSTTGRNYGYTF
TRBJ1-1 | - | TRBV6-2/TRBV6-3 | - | TGTGCCAGCATGGACGGTCGCGAGGATGAAGCTTTCTTT | CASMDGREDEAFF
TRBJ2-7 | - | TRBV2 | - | TGTGCCAGCAGTGCAGGAGGGCACTACGAGCAGTACTTC | CASSAGGHYEQYF
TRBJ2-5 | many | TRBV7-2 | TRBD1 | TGTGCCAGCAGCCTGAATTCCGGGACAGGGGGTTTGGAGACCCAGTACTTC | CASSLNSGTGGLETQYF
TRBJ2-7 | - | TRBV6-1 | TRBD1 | TGTGTCAGCAGTGAGACAGGGGGCCACGAGCAGTACTTC | CVSSETGGHEQYF
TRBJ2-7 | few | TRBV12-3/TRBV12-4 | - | TGTGCCAGCAGTTTCCCGGGGACCTACGAGCAGTACTTC | CASSFPGTYEQYF
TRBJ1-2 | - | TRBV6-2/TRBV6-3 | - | TGTGCCGGCGCATGGACAGCAAACTATGGCTACACCTTC | CAGAWTANYGYTF
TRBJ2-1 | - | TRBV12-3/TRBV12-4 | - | TGTGCCAGCAGTTTAGCGCTCGGGGGTCAGTACAATGAGCAGTTCTTC | CASSLALGGQYNEQFF
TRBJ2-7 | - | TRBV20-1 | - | TGCAGTGCTAGAACACGGACGACCTCCTACGAGCAGTACTTC | CSARTRTTSYEQYF
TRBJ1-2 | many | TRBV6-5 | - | TGTGCCAGCAGAAGCACAGAAAACTATGGCTACACCTTC | CASRSTENYGYTF
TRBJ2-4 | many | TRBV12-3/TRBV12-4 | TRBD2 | TGTGCCAGCAGTTTATCCCCGGGACTAGCGGGAGGCCAAGCCAAAAACATTCAGTACTTC | CASSLSPGLAGGQAKNIQYF
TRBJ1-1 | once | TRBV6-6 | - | TGTGCCAGCAGTAAACCAGGGAACACTGAAGCTTCCTTT | CASSKPGNTEASF
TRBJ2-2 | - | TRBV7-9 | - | TGTGCCAGCAGCTCCCCCCGGGGGACCGGGGAGCTGTTTTTT | CASSSPRGTGELFF
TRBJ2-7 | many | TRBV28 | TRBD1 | TGTGCCAGCAACGACAGGGGGCCCTACGAGCAGTACTTC | CASNDRGPYEQYF
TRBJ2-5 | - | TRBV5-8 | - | TGTGCCAGCGGTGTACAGAGACTAGAGACACAGTACTTC | CASGVQRLETQYF
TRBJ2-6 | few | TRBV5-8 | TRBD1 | TGTGCCAGCAGGACGACAGGGTTGTTGTCTGGGGCCAACGTCCTGACTTTC | CASRTTGLLSGANVLTF
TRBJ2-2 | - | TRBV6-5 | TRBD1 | TGTGCCACCATAGGGACAGGGGGTTTCCCCGGGGAGCTGGTTTTT | CATIGTGGFPGELVF
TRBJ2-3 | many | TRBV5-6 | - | TGTGCCAGCAGCTTCGGCGCGACCACAGATACGCAGTATTTT | CASSFGATTDTQYF
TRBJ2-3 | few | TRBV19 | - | TGTGCCAGTAGTATTTCCGGGGCAGATACGCAGTATTTT | CASSISGADTQYF
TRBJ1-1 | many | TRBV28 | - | TGTGCCAGCAGACTCGACAGAGGTGAAGCTTTCTTT | CASRLDRGEAFF